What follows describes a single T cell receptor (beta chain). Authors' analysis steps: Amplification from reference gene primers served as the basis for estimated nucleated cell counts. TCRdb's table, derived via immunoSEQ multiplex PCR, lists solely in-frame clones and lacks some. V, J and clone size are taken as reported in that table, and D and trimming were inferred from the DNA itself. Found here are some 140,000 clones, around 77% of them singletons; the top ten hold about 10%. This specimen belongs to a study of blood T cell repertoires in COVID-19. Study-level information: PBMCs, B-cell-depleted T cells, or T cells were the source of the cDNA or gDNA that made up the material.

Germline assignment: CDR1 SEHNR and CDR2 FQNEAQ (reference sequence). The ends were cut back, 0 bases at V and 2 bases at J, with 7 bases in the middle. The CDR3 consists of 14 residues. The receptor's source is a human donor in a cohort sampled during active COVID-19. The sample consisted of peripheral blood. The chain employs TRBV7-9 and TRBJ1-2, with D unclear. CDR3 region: CASSLASANYGYTF. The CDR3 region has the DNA TGTGCCAGCAGCTTAGCTAGCGCCAACTATGGCTACACCTTC. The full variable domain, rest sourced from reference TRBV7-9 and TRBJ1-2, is DTGVSQNPRHKITKRGQNVTFRCDPISEHNRLYWYRQTLGQGPEFLTYFQNEAQLEKSRLLSDRFSAERPKGSFSTLEIQRTEQGDSAMYLCASSLASANYGYTFGSGTRLTVV.